This T cell receptor beta chain derives from a study of CD8+ T cells in alopecia areata. RNA was extracted and reverse transcribed into cDNA as the sequencing template. Some clones are missing from TCRdb's copy, which holds only in-frame ones; the method was immunoSEQ multiplex PCR. The sample comprises tens of thousands of clones, 51% of which are singletons, and around 6% rests with the top ten. In alopecia areata patients, both lesional scalp punch biopsies and peripheral blood were collected. This CDR3 region has 16 residues. Germline CDR1 reads SQVTM; CDR2 reads ANQGSEA. Trimming took 6 bases from V and 0 from J, leaving 15 bases between them.

Material: NKG2D-high CD8+ T cells sorted from blood. The chain carries TRBV29-1 and TRBJ2-6; TRBD2 is a possible D gene (6 bases). The TCR comes from a human donor with alopecia areata. The CDR3 spells CSVSRETDSGANVLTF. Here the CDR3 DNA reads TGCAGCGTATCCCGGGAGACAGACTCTGGGGCCAACGTCCTGACTTTC.